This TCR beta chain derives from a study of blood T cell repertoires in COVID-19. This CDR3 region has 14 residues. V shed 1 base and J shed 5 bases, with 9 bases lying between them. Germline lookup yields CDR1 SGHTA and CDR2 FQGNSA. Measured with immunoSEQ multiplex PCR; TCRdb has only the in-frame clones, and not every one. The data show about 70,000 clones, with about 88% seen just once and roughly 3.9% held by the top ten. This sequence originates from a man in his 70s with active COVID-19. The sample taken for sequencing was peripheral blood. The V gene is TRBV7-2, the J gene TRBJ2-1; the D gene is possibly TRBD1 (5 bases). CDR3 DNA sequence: TGTGCCAGCAGCTTAGACAGGAACCACAATGAGCAGTTCTTC. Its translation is CASSLDRNHNEQFF.